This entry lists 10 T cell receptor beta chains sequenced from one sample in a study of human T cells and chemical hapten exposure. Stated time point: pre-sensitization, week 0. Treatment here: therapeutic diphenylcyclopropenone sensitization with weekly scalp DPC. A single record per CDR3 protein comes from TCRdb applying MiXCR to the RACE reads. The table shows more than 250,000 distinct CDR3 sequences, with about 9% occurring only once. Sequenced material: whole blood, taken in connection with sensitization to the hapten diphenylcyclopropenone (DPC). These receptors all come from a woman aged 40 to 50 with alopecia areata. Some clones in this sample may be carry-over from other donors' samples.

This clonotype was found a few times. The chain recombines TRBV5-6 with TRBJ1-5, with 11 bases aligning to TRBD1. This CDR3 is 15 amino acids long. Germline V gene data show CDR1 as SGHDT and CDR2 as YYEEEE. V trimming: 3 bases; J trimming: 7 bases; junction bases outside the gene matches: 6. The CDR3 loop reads CASSSRDRGRQPQHF. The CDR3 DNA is TGTGCCAGCAGCTCCCGGGACAGGGGGAGGCAGCCCCAGCATTTT.

The CDR3 nucleotides read TGTGCCAGCAGTCATACCTTGATAACTCTGAACACTGAAGCTTTCTTT. Amino acid sequence: CASSHTLITLNTEAFF. This chain joins TRBV6-5 and TRBJ1-1; D is unclear. CDR3 size: 16 residues. Germline CDR1 reads MNHEY; CDR2 reads SVGAGI. Trimming took off 5 bases at V and 0 bases at J, with 16 bases between the two ends.

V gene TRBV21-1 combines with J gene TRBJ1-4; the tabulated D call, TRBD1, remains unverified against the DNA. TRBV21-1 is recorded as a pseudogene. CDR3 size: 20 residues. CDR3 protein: CASSKPPGQGAEATNEKLFF. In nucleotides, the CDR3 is TGTGCCAGCAGCAAACCTCCGGGACAGGGGGCTGAGGCAACTAATGAAAAACTGTTTTTT.

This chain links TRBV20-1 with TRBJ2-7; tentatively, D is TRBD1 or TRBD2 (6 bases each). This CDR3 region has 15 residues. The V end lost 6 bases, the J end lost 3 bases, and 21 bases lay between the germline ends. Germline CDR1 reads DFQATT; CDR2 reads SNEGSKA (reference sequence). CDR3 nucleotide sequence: TGCAGTGCCATTTCGGGGGACACCAATATCTACGAGCAGTACTTC. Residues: CSAISGDTNIYEQYF.

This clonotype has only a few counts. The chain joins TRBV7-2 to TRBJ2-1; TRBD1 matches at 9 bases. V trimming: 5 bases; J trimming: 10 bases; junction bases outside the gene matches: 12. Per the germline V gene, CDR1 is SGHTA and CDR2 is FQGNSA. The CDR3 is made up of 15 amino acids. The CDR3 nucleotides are TGTGCCAGCAGCAAAGAGGGACAGGGACCGGGGGAGCAGTTCTTC. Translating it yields CASSKEGQGPGEQFF. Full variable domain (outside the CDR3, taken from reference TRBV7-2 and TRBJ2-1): GAGVSQSPSNKVTEKGKDVELRCDPISGHTALYWYRQSLGQGLEFLIYFQGNSAPDKSGLPSDRFSAERTGGSVSTLTIQRTQQEDSAVYLCASSKEGQGPGEQFFGPGTRLTVL.

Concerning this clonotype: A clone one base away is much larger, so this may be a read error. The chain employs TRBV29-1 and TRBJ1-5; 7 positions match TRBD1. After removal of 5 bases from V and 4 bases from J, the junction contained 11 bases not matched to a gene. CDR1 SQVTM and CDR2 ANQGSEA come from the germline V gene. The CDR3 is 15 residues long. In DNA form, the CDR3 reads TGCAGCGTTCGACTTACAGGGGCAAGGAATCAGCCCCAGCATTTT. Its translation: CSVRLTGARNQPQHF.

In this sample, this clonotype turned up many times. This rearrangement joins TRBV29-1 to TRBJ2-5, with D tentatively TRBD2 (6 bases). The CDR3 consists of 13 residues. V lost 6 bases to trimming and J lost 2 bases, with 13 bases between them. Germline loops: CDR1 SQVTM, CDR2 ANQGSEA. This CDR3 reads CSVQTSLQETQYF. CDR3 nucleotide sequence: TGCAGCGTCCAAACTAGCCTACAAGAGACCCAGTACTTC.

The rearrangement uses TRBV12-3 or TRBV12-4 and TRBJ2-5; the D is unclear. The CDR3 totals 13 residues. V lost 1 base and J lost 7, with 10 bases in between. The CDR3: CASSLEPPATQYF. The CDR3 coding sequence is TGTGCCAGCAGTTTAGAACCACCCGCGACCCAGTACTTC.

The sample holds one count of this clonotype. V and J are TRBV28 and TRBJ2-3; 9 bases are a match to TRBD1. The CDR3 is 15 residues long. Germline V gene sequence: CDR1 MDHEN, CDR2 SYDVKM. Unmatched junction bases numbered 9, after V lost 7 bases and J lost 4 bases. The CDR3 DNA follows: TGTGCCAGCAATGACGGGACAGGGAGGGCAGATACGCAGTATTTT. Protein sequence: CASNDGTGRADTQYF.

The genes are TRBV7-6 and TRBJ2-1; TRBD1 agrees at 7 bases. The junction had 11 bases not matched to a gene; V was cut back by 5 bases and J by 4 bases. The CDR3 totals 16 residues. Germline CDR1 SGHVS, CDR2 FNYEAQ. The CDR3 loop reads CASSLRYRGIYNEQFF. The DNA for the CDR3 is TGTGCCAGCAGCCTTCGTTACAGGGGCATTTACAATGAGCAGTTCTTC.